The entry below gives a single T cell receptor (beta chain) sequence along with its context. Its antigen is currently unknown. The entry originates in a study of tumor-infiltrating lymphocytes in localized non-small cell lung cancer. At the level of the study: The cohort mixed smokers and never-smokers, several histologies, and some post-neoadjuvant-chemotherapy samples. Whole-study findings and limits: Different pieces of the same tissue went to different assays, confounding technical variation with intratumor heterogeneity. Only some patients had TCR sequencing, depending on available tissue.

TCRdb's copy holds only in-frame clones and misses some; the assay was immunoSEQ multiplex PCR. The data show about 16,000 clones, 60% to 85% seen once. Per the germline V gene, CDR1 is SEHNR and CDR2 is FQNEAQ (reference sequence). The CDR3 consists of 16 residues. V lost 5 bases to trimming and J lost 4 bases, with 21 bases between them. This TCR derives from a human donor with non-small cell lung cancer. Sample: lung tumor tissue. This chain joins TRBV7-9 and TRBJ2-7; the D gene could be TRBD1 or TRBD2 (5 bases each). CDR3 sequence reads: CASSPQRGGAEYEQYF. The CDR3 DNA follows: TGTGCCAGCAGCCCCCAAAGGGGCGGAGCGGAGTACGAGCAGTACTTC.